This TCR beta chain came from a study of shared clonotypes between healthy human individuals. Across the study: Used for every donor were three CD4 naive, three CD4 memory, two CD8 naive and one CD8 memory plate.

Study results and limitations: Shared across a handful of donors were roughly 4.8% of the naive CD4 clonotypes.

The repertoire was sequenced with immunoSEQ multiplex PCR; TCRdb's copy has only in-frame clones and lacks some. The data contain roughly 520,000 clones, approximately 95% of them singletons. Notes on this clone: Its matching antigen is unknown.

This CDR3 contains 14 residues. Trimming cost V 1 base and J 0 bases, with 7 bases left between them. Looked up from germline, CDR1 is SEHNR and CDR2 is FQNEAQ (reference sequence). The healthy adult donors were HIV-negative and reported no recent acute infections or vaccinations. The chain recombines TRBV7-9 with TRBJ2-7, with D tentatively TRBD1 (5 bases). This TCR was recovered from a woman younger than 45 in good health. The material sequenced was naive CD4+ T cells sorted from blood. As for subset: CD45RA+ positively selected. CDR3 coding DNA: TGTGCCAGCAGCTTAGGGGGCGACTCCTACGAGCAGTACTTC. Its translation is CASSLGGDSYEQYF.